Listed below are T cell receptor beta chains from one sample, sequenced in a study of identifying expanded T cells in peripheral blood. Some clones are missing from TCRdb's copy, which holds only in-frame ones; the method was immunoSEQ multiplex PCR. The repertoire holds about 100,000 clones, with around 90% as singletons. The sequenced sample was blood. The source of these receptors is a person aged 18-70 years in good health. CDR3s leave out the opening cysteine and the closing phenylalanine or tryptophan.

v_call,cdr3_aa
TRBV18,ASSPGAASSYNSPLH
TRBV7-9,ASSVSRNQPQH
TRBV19,APRKRAYEQY
TRBV2,ASSGFTGGHQPQH
TRBV7-2,ASSTGGGDTQY
TRBV5-4,ASEENTEAF
TRBV19,ASSTQGGRSYEQY
TRBV18,ASSPRIGDEQY
TRBV7-2,ASSRRRADTQY
TRBV6-5,ASSYGYGNTIY
TRBV2,ASRDSVWPQH
TRBV6-1,ASHRDRVRYEQY
TRBV11-2,ASSLSDRISNQPQH
TRBV6-5,ASSEGRGKLEQY
TRBV5-4,ASSLITGENEQF